Listed below are T cell receptor beta chains from one sample, sequenced in a study of human T cells and chemical hapten exposure. TCRdb called the RACE reads again in MiXCR, with one record for every CDR3 protein. This sample yields about 57,000 distinct CDR3 sequences, of which approximately 9.3% are seen a single time; more than 10% belongs to the top ten. The material sequenced was whole blood, taken in connection with sensitization to the hapten diphenylcyclopropenone (DPC). The receptor source for this set is a woman aged 40 to 50 with alopecia areata. Some clones in this sample may be carry-over from other donors' samples. The CDR3 runs from the conserved cysteine through the conserved F or W. The D gene is left open where the match is weak. Size tells how often a clone was seen (once, few, many) or the class of an expanded clone, and some rows leave it out.

V	D	J	size	CDR3	DNA
TRBV20-1	TRBD1	TRBJ2-2	few	CSASGTGGRGNTGELFF	TGCAGTGCGTCCGGGACAGGGGGCCGGGGGAACACCGGGGAGCTGTTTTTT
TRBV24-1	TRBD2	TRBJ2-1	few	CATSPAGGGSYNEQFF	TGTGCCACCAGCCCAGCGGGGGGTGGGTCCTACAATGAGCAGTTCTTC
TRBV18	TRBD1	TRBJ1-5	many	CASSPGTGHSNQPQHF	TGTGCCAGCTCACCGGGGACAGGGCATAGCAATCAGCCCCAGCATTTT
TRBV30	.	TRBJ1-5	many	CAWSVRQSNQPQHF	TGTGCCTGGAGTGTACGGCAGTCCAATCAGCCCCAGCATTTT
TRBV7-9	TRBD1	TRBJ1-6	many	CASSSQGARNSPLHF	TGTGCCAGCAGCTCACAGGGGGCGCGCAATTCACCCCTCCACTTT
TRBV10-2	.	TRBJ1-1	many	CASSAARAAAFF	TGCGCCAGCAGTGCGGCGAGGGCGGCAGCTTTCTTT
TRBV20-1	.	TRBJ1-1	.	CSATDDRYTEAFF	TGCAGTGCTACGGACGACAGGTACACTGAAGCTTTCTTT
TRBV6-2/TRBV6-3	TRBD2	TRBJ2-4	many	CASSSLRTSGPIVAKNIQYF	TGTGCCAGCAGTTCCCTACGGACTAGCGGGCCCATCGTAGCCAAAAACATTCAGTACTTC
TRBV6-1	.	TRBJ1-3	many	CASSDKTGASSGNTIYF	TGTGCCAGCAGTGATAAGACGGGAGCTTCCTCTGGAAACACCATATATTTT
TRBV5-4	.	TRBJ1-4	few	CASSLGPSDEKLFF	TGTGCCAGCAGCTTGGGCCCCTCTGATGAAAAACTGTTTTTT
TRBV29-1	.	TRBJ2-4	.	CSGQSGDSQYF	TGCAGCGGCCAAAGCGGAGATTCGCAGTACTTC
TRBV28	.	TRBJ1-5	few	CASILGASNQPQHF	TGTGCCAGCATCCTGGGGGCAAGCAATCAGCCCCAGCATTTT
TRBV20-1	.	TRBJ2-1	many	CSARDWGGSLGNEQFF	TGCAGTGCTAGAGATTGGGGAGGCAGCCTGGGCAATGAGCAGTTCTTC
TRBV27	.	TRBJ1-2	few	CASSLLGANYGYTF	TGTGCCAGCAGTTTACTAGGGGCTAACTATGGCTACACCTTC
TRBV28	.	TRBJ2-5	medium-sized	CASSMLRGAQYF	TGTGCCAGCAGTATGCTTCGCGGGGCCCAGTACTTC
TRBV29-1	.	TRBJ2-2	.	CSVVTGRETGELFF	TGCAGCGTTGTCACAGGGAGAGAGACCGGGGAGCTGTTTTTT
TRBV2	.	TRBJ2-6	many	CASSEIVSSGANVLTF	TGTGCCAGCAGTGAAATCGTCAGCTCTGGGGCCAACGTCCTGACTTTC
TRBV5-1	TRBD1	TRBJ1-2	few	CASSLGQGRGYTF	TGCGCCAGCAGCTTGGGACAGGGACGGGGCTACACCTTC
TRBV5-6	TRBD1	TRBJ1-5	many	CASSFGTGDGPQHF	TGTGCCAGCAGCTTCGGGACAGGGGATGGGCCCCAGCATTTT
TRBV2	.	TRBJ2-7	many	CASRVRDTTYEQYF	TGTGCCAGCCGAGTAAGGGACACTACCTACGAGCAGTACTTC
TRBV6-6	.	TRBJ1-4	many	CASYRDRGKLFF	TGTGCCAGTTACCGGGACCGGGGAAAACTGTTTTTT
TRBV13	.	TRBJ1-3	few	CASSQFGLSGNTIYF	TGTGCCAGCAGCCAATTTGGTCTCTCTGGAAACACCATATATTTT
TRBV4-3	.	TRBJ2-1	few	CARGVGQFF	TGCGCCAGAGGGGTTGGGCAGTTCTTC
TRBV7-2	.	TRBJ1-5	few	CASSHSPNQPQHF	TGTGCCAGCAGCCATAGCCCCAATCAGCCCCAGCATTTT
TRBV11-1	.	TRBJ2-3	.	CARSLLQKDTQYF	TGTGCCAGGAGCTTACTTCAGAAAGATACGCAGTATTTT
TRBV7-2	TRBD1	TRBJ1-3	.	CASSLDRGLTGNAIYF	TGTGCCAGCAGCCTTGACAGGGGACTAACTGGAAACGCCATATATTTT
TRBV2	.	TRBJ2-2	many	CASSEQPVNTGELFF	TGTGCCAGCAGTGAGCAACCCGTGAACACCGGGGAGCTGTTTTTT
TRBV4-3	TRBD1	TRBJ1-2	few	CASSRTGQKYGYTF	TGCGCCAGCAGCAGGACAGGACAGAAGTATGGCTACACCTTC
TRBV5-1	.	TRBJ1-2	many	CASSLDGGSRLGYTF	TGCGCCAGCAGCTTGGACGGGGGGAGCAGACTGGGCTACACCTTC
TRBV6-6	.	TRBJ2-4	many	CASSPAEGNIQYF	TGTGCCAGCAGTCCCGCGGAGGGGAACATTCAGTACTTC
TRBV12-5	TRBD1	TRBJ2-5	few	CASGLDRGETQYF	TGTGCTAGTGGTTTGGACAGGGGTGAGACCCAGTACTTC
TRBV7-9	.	TRBJ2-1	many	CASSPGLDEANEQFF	TGTGCCAGCAGCCCCGGATTGGATGAGGCCAATGAGCAGTTCTTC
TRBV11-3	.	TRBJ2-2	many	CASADSPAEANTGELFF	TGTGCCAGCGCCGACTCCCCGGCGGAGGCGAACACCGGGGAGCTGTTTTTT
TRBV5-1	.	TRBJ1-1	few	CASSLGQQNTEAFF	TGCGCCAGCAGCTTGGGACAACAGAACACTGAAGCTTTCTTT
TRBV7-2	.	TRBJ2-7	.	CASSPSRGLRREQYF	TGTGCCAGCAGCCCGAGCCGGGGACTTCGGCGCGAGCAGTACTTC
TRBV29-1	.	TRBJ2-7	many	CSVAGLLNGEQYF	TGCAGCGTTGCAGGACTCCTAAACGGGGAGCAGTACTTC
TRBV20-1	.	TRBJ2-3	.	CSARDSRAQYF	TGCAGTGCTAGAGATTCACGGGCGCAGTATTTT
TRBV28	.	TRBJ2-2	.	CASSSLTGELFF	TGTGCCAGCAGTTCCCTCACCGGGGAGCTGTTTTTT
TRBV4-1	.	TRBJ1-2	.	CASSQEGRGGGYTF	TGCGCCAGCAGCCAAGAAGGCAGGGGTGGTGGCTACACCTTC
TRBV27	.	TRBJ1-6	many	CASSLSGGSESPLHF	TGTGCCAGCAGTTTATCAGGGGGGTCGGAATCACCCCTCCACTTT
TRBV7-8	.	TRBJ1-1	many	CASSLVGADMNTEAFF	TGTGCCAGCAGCTTAGTGGGCGCCGACATGAACACTGAAGCTTTCTTT
TRBV15	.	TRBJ1-6	few	CATSREPTRSPLHF	TGTGCCACCAGCAGAGAGCCTACTCGGTCACCCCTCCACTTT
TRBV7-2	.	TRBJ2-3	few	CASSFLGTDTQYF	TGTGCCAGCAGCTTCTTGGGGACAGATACGCAGTATTTT
TRBV21-1	.	TRBJ1-2	.	CASSTRGGYTF	TGTGCCAGCAGCACACGGGGTGGCTACACCTTC
TRBV30	.	TRBJ1-1	many	CAWRKRTSAATEAFF	TGTGCCTGGAGGAAAAGGACAAGCGCAGCCACTGAAGCTTTCTTT